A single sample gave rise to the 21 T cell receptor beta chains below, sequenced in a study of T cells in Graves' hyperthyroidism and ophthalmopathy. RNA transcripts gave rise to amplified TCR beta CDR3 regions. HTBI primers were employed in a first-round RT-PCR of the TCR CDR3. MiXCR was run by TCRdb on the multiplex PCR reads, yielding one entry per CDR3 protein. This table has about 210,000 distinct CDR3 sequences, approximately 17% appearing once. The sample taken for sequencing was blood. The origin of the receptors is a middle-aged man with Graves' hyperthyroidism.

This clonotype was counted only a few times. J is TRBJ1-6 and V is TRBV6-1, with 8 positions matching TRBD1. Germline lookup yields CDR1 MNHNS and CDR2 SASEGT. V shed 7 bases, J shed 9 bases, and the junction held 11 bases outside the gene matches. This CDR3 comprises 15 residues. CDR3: CASTTTGAVVSPLHF. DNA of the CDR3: TGTGCCAGCACCACGACAGGGGCGGTGGTTTCACCCCTCCACTTT.

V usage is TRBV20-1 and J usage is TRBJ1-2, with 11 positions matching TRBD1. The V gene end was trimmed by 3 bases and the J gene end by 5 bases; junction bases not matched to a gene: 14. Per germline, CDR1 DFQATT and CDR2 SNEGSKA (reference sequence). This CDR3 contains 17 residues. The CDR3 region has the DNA TGCAGTGCTAGTTCCACCGGGACAGGGGGTTTGGGTTATGGCTACACCTTC. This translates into CSASSTGTGGLGYGYTF.

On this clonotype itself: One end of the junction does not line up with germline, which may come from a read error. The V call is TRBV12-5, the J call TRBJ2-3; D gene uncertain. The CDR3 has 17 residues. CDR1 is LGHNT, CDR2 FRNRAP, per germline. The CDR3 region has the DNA TGTGCTAGTGGTTTACAGCAAGACGGCGCCTACACAGATACGCAGTGTTTT. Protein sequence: CASGLQQDGAYTDTQCF.

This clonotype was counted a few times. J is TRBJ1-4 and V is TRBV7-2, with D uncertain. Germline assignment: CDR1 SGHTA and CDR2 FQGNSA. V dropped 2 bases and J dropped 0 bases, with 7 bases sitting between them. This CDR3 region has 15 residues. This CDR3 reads CASSLTATTNEKLFF. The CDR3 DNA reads TGTGCCAGCAGCTTAACAGCGACAACTAATGAAAAACTGTTTTTT.

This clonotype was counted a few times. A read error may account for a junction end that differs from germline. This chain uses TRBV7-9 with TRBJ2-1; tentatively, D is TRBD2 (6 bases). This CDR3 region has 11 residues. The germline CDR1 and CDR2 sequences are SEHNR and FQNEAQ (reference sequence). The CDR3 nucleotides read TGTGCCAGCAGCCCGGGACTGGGGACGGTCTTC. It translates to CASSPGLGTVF.

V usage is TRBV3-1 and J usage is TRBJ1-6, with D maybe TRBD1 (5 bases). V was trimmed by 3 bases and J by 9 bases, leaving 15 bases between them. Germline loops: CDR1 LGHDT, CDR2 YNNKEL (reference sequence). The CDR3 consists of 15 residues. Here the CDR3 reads CASSHSLIQGSPLHF. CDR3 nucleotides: TGTGCCAGCAGCCACAGTTTGATTCAGGGTTCACCCCTCCACTTT.

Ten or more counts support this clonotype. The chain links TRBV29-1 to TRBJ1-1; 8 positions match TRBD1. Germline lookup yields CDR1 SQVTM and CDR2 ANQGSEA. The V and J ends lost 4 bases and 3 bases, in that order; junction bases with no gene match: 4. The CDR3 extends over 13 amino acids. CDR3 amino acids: CSVAQGQDTEAFF. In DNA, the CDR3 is TGCAGCGTTGCACAGGGACAGGACACTGAAGCTTTCTTT.

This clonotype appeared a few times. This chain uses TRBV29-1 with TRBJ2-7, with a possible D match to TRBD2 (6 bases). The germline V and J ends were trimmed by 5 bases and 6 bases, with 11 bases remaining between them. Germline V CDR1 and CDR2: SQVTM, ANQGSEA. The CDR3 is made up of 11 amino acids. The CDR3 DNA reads TGCAGCGTTTGGTGGCGGGGCGAGCAGTACTTC. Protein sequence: CSVWWRGEQYF.

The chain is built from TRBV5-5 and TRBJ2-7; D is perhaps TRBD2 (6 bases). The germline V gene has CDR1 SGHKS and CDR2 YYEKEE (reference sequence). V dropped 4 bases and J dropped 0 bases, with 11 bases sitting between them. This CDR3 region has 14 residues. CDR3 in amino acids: CASSPGGNSYEQYF. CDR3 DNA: TGTGCCAGCAGCCCCGGGGGTAACTCCTACGAGCAGTACTTC.

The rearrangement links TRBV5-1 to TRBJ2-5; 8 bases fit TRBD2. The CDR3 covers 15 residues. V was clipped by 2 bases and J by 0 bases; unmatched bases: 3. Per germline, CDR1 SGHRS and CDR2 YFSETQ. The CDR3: CASSLGTSNQETQYF. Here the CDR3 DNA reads TGCGCCAGCAGCTTAGGGACTAGTAACCAAGAGACCCAGTACTTC.

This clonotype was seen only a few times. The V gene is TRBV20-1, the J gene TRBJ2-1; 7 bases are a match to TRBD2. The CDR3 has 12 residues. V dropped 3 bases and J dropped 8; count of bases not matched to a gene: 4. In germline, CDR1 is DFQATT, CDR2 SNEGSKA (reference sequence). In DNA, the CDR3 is TGCAGTGCTAGCGGGAGGAGGGATGAGCAGTTCTTC. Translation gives CSASGRRDEQFF.

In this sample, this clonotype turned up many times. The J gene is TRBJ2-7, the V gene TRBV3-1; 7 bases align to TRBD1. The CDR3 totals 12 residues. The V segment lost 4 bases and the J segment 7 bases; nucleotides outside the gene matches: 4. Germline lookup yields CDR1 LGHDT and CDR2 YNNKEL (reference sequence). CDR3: CASSRRQGEQYF. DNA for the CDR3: TGTGCCAGCAGCCGACGACAGGGAGAGCAGTACTTC.

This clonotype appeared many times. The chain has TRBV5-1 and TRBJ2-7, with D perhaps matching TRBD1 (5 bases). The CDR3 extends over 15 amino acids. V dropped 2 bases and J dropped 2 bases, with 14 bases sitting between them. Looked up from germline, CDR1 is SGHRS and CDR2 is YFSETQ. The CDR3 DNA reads TGCGCCAGCAGCTTCCAGGGAACTGCAACCTACGAGCAGTACTTC. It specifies CASSFQGTATYEQYF. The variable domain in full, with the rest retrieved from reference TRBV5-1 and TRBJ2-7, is KAGVTQTPRYLIKTRGQQVTLSCSPISGHRSVSWYQQTPGQGLQFLFEYFSETQRNKGNFPGRFSGRQFSNSRSEMNVSTLELGDSALYLCASSFQGTATYEQYFGPGTRLTVT.

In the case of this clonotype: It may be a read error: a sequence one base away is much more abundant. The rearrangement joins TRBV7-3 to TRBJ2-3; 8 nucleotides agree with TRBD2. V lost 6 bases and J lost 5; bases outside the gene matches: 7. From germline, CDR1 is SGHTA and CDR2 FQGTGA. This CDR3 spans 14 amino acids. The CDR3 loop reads CASSTSGSQDTQYF. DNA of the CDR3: TGTGCCAGCAGTACAAGCGGGAGTCAAGATACGCAGTATTTT.

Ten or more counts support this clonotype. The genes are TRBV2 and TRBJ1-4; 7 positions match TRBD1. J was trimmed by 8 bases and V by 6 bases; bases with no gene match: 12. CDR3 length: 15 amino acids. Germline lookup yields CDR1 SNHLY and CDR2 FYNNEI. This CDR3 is CASRSYRGRPEKLFF. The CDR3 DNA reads TGTGCCAGCAGATCATACAGGGGACGCCCCGAAAAACTGTTTTTT.

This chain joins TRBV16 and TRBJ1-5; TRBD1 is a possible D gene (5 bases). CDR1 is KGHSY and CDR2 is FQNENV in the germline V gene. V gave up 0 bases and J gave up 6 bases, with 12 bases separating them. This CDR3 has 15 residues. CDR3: CASSQSGQGSQPQHF. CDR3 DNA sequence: TGTGCCAGCAGCCAATCGGGGCAGGGAAGTCAGCCCCAGCATTTT.

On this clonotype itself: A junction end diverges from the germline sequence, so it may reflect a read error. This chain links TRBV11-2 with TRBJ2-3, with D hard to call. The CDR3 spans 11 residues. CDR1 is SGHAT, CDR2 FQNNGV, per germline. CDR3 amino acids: CTSSYGDTQYF. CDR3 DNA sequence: TGTACCAGCAGCTACGGAGATACGCAGTATTTT.

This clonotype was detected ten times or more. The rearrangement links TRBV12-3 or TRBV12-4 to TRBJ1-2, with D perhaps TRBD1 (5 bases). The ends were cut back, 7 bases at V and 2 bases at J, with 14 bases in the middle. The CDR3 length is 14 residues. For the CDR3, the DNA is TGTGCCAGCACCTACTTGGGGGGGAACTATGGCTACACCTTC. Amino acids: CASTYLGGNYGYTF.

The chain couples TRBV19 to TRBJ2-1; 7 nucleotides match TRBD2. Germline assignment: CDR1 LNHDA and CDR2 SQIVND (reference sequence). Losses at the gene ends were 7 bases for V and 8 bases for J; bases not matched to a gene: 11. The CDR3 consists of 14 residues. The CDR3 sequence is CASKFTSEIYEQFF. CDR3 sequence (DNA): TGTGCCAGTAAATTTACTAGCGAAATCTATGAGCAGTTCTTC.

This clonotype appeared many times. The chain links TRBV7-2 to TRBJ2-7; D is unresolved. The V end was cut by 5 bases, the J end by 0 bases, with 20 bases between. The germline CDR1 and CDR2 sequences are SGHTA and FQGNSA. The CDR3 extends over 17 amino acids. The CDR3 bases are TGTGCCAGCAGCCCTAGACCATTCGGAGCGAGCTCCTACGAGCAGTACTTC. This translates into CASSPRPFGASSYEQYF.

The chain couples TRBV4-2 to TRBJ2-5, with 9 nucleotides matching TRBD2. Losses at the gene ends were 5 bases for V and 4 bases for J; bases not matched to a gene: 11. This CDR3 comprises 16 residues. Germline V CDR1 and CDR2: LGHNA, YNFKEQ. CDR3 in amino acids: CASSAGLAKNGETQYF. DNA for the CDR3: TGTGCCAGCAGCGCAGGACTAGCGAAGAACGGAGAGACCCAGTACTTC.